The clone carrying this T cell receptor beta chain was recorded many times. In TCRdb, the PCR reads were re-called with MiXCR into one record per CDR3 protein. The repertoire includes some 320,000 distinct CDR3 sequences, over 20% of them detected once, and 0.7% to 0.9% sits in the top ten. This entry is derived from a study of molecular identifiers for immune sequencing clone quantification. The V gene's germline CDR1 is LGHDT and CDR2 YNNKEL (reference sequence). The CDR3 has 15 residues. V was pared by 0 bases and J by 0 bases, with 8 bases between. V and J are TRBV3-1 and TRBJ2-5; no clear D gene. Source material: naive CD8+ T cells from blood, with Jurkat cell RNA spiked in. Subset described: FACS-sorted CD8+CD4-CCR7+CD45RA+ naive T cells. The sequence derives from a human donor in good health. Some libraries in this study had Jurkat cell RNA spiked in. CDR3 coding DNA: TGTGCCAGCAGCCAAGAGGATTGGTACCAAGAGACCCAGTACTTC. Residues: CASSQEDWYQETQYF.